The 26 T cell receptor beta chains in this list originate from one sample, sequenced in a study of immune evolution from preneoplasia to lung adenocarcinoma. Only in-frame clones appear in the TCRdb table, and some are missing; sequencing was by immunoSEQ multiplex PCR. Of thousands of clones listed, over 75% are singletons. Input material: FFPE lung adenocarcinoma in situ tissue. The receptors originated from a person between 55 and 80 years old with lung adenocarcinoma.

The rearrangement uses TRBV18 and TRBJ2-5; the D gene could be TRBD1 or TRBD2 (5 bases each). V lost 3 bases, J lost 1 base, and 9 bases lay in between. Germline assignment: CDR1 KGHSH and CDR2 LQKENI. The CDR3 is 14 residues long. The CDR3 coding sequence is TGTGCCAGCTCACCGATCGGGGCCCAAGAGACCCAGTACTTC. It is translated as CASSPIGAQETQYF.

The chain links TRBV7-2 to TRBJ2-5, with TRBD2 matching 12 bases. The germline V gene has CDR1 SGHTA and CDR2 FQGNSA. The length of the CDR3 is 16 residues. J gave up 5 bases and V 4 bases, and 8 bases lay outside the gene matches. CDR3 DNA sequence: TGTGCCAGCAGCTCATTCCTAGCGGGGGGGCCGGAGACCCAGTACTTC. The encoded protein is CASSSFLAGGPETQYF.

The chain employs TRBV7-2 and TRBJ2-1, with unresolved D. V was pared by 4 bases and J by 7 bases, with 17 bases between. The CDR3 is made up of 15 amino acids. From germline, CDR1 is SGHTA and CDR2 FQGNSA. DNA for the CDR3: TGTGCCAGCAGCTACGGAGTCGGACCAAGGAATGAGCAGTTCTTC. Its translation is CASSYGVGPRNEQFF. Complete variable domain (other parts from reference TRBV7-2 and TRBJ2-1): GAGVSQSPSNKVTEKGKDVELRCDPISGHTALYWYRQSLGQGLEFLIYFQGNSAPDKSGLPSDRFSAERTGGSVSTLTIQRTQQEDSAVYLCASSYGVGPRNEQFFGPGTRLTVL.

This clone was detected only once. The chain employs TRBV2 and TRBJ1-5; D gene unclear. The V gene's germline CDR1 is SNHLY and CDR2 FYNNEI. CDR3 length: 14 residues. V was shortened by 2 bases and J by 5 bases, with 10 bases between the two germline ends. The DNA for the CDR3 is TGTGCCAGCAGTGAAATCGGTCGCGATCAGCCCCAGCATTTT. It translates to CASSEIGRDQPQHF.

This clone is judged large (0.1 to 1%). This CDR3 reads CASRSMGQNSNQPQHF. CDR3 sequence (DNA): TGTGCCAGCAGGTCTATGGGACAGAATAGCAATCAGCCCCAGCATTTT. The rearrangement links TRBV5-8 to TRBJ1-5; TRBD1 matches at 7 bases. The CDR3 is 16 residues long. The germline gives CDR1 SGHTS, CDR2 YDEGEE. V was pared by 5 bases and J by 0 bases, with 8 bases of the junction left unmatched.

The chain is built from TRBV2 and TRBJ1-1; D gene ambiguous. The CDR3 extends over 13 amino acids. Germline V lookup: CDR1 SNHLY, CDR2 FYNNEI. The V gene lost 3 bases and the J gene lost 5 bases, with 10 bases spanning the gap. Here the CDR3 DNA reads TGTGCCAGCAGTGACCAAGCCGGGACTGAAGCTTTCTTT. This codes for CASSDQAGTEAFF. The variable domain in full, with the rest retrieved from reference TRBV2 and TRBJ1-1, is EPEVTQTPSHQVTQMGQEVILRCVPISNHLYFYWYRQILGQKVEFLVSFYNNEISEKSEIFDDQFSVERPDGSNFTLKIRSTKLEDSAMYFCASSDQAGTEAFFGQGTRLTVV.

The chain uses TRBV28 and TRBJ2-3, with D possibly being TRBD2 (5 bases). CDR3 length: 13 amino acids. Germline V CDR1 and CDR2: MDHEN, SYDVKM. The germline V and J ends were trimmed by 4 bases and 6 bases, with 11 bases remaining between them. DNA of the CDR3: TGTGCCAGCAGTTCCCGGACTTGGGATACGCAGTATTTT. This translates into CASSSRTWDTQYF.

The chain has TRBV7-8 and TRBJ2-7, with a tentative D call TRBD1 (5 bases). CDR1 SGHVS and CDR2 FQNEAQ come from the germline V gene. The CDR3 spans 14 residues. Trimming removed 1 base from V and 4 bases from J, with 11 bases in between. This chain's CDR3 is CASSLVREAYEQYF. The CDR3 DNA follows: TGTGCCAGCAGCTTAGTCAGGGAAGCTTACGAGCAGTACTTC. Together with reference TRBV7-8 and TRBJ2-7, the CDR3 gives the full variable domain: GAGVSQSPRYKVAKRGQDVALRCDPISGHVSLFWYQQALGQGPEFLTYFQNEAQLDKSGLPSDRFFAERPEGSVSTLKIQRTQQEDSAVYLCASSLVREAYEQYFGPGTRLTVT.

V is TRBV4-1 and J is TRBJ2-1, with no clear D. Trimming removed 0 bases from V and 5 bases from J, with 2 bases in between. Germline loops: CDR1 MGHRA, CDR2 YSYEKL. The CDR3 is 12 amino acids. CDR3 residues: CASSQENNEQFF. CDR3 sequence (DNA): TGCGCCAGCAGCCAAGAAAACAATGAGCAGTTCTTC.

To note about this clone: This same CDR3 is encoded by further DNA sequences in the sample. The chain couples TRBV5-6 to TRBJ1-5; 8 nucleotides line up with TRBD1. V was clipped by 0 bases and J by 0 bases; unmatched bases: 2. Germline lookup yields CDR1 SGHDT and CDR2 YYEEEE. This CDR3 is 16 amino acids long. The CDR3 DNA sequence: TGTGCCAGCAGCTTGGGGGGACAGGATAGCAATCAGCCCCAGCATTTT. It is translated as CASSLGGQDSNQPQHF.

This rearrangement joins TRBV6-7 to TRBJ2-5; D gene uncertain. TRBV6-7 belongs to the ORF category, with a function that is uncertain. The CDR3 is 13 residues long. Trimming removed 6 bases from V and 0 bases from J, with 8 bases in between. The CDR3 bases are TGTGCCAGCAGAAACCAAGACCAAGAGACCCAGTACTTC. The encoded protein is CASRNQDQETQYF.

The genes are TRBV5-6 and TRBJ2-2; possible D gene TRBD2, 6 bases. Germline V gene sequence: CDR1 SGHDT, CDR2 YYEEEE. The CDR3 spans 17 residues. V was trimmed by 6 bases and J by 4 bases, leaving 22 bases between them. This chain's CDR3 is CASKSTGRGKTTGELFF. Here the CDR3 DNA reads TGTGCCAGCAAATCCACCGGCCGCGGGAAAACCACCGGGGAGCTGTTTTTT.

The chain employs TRBV14 and TRBJ1-4; D possibly corresponds to TRBD1 (5 bases). CDR1 SGHDN and CDR2 FVKESK come from the germline V gene. The CDR3 has 14 amino acids. Trimming stripped 6 bases from V and 5 bases from J, with 13 bases between. The CDR3 sequence: CASSRDLGNEKLFF. CDR3 coding DNA: TGTGCCAGCAGTCGGGACCTGGGGAATGAAAAACTGTTTTTT.

This clone was detected a few times. This rearrangement joins TRBV4-2 to TRBJ1-6; D is perhaps TRBD1 (5 bases). V lost 3 bases and J 4 bases, leaving 7 bases between the germline ends. The germline V gene encodes CDR1 LGHNA and CDR2 YNFKEQ. The CDR3 loop spans 14 amino acids. Here the CDR3 reads CASSQGGYNSPLHF. The CDR3 nucleotides are TGTGCCAGCAGCCAGGGGGGGTATAATTCACCCCTCCACTTT.

This chain links TRBV11-2 with TRBJ1-2; tentatively, D is TRBD1 (6 bases). CDR1 and CDR2 from the germline V gene are SGHAT and FQNNGV. CDR3 length: 15 amino acids. Trimming took off 5 bases at V and 5 bases at J, with 18 bases between the two ends. CDR3 sequence (DNA): TGTGCCAGCAGCGCGCGACGGAGGACAGAGTATGGCTACACCTTC. Translated: CASSARRRTEYGYTF.

The chain couples TRBV28 to TRBJ1-6, with D perhaps matching TRBD1 (5 bases). Trimming cost V 7 bases and J 13 bases, with 14 bases left between them. Germline assignment: CDR1 MDHEN and CDR2 SYDVKM. The CDR3 runs 12 residues. DNA of the CDR3: TGTGCCAGCACCCCCCCCCGGGGGCCCCTCCACTTT. Residues: CASTPPRGPLHF. The full variable domain, rest sourced from reference TRBV28 and TRBJ1-6, is DVKVTQSSRYLVKRTGEKVFLECVQDMDHENMFWYRQDPGLGLRLIYFSYDVKMKEKGDIPEGYSVSREKKERFSLILESASTNQTSMYLCASTPPRGPLHFGNGTRLTVT.

The V gene is TRBV19, the J gene TRBJ2-2; D not resolved. The J call is doubtful: the DNA matches TRBJ1-3 better. The length of the CDR3 is 14 residues. Germline assignment: CDR1 LNHDA and CDR2 SQIVND (reference sequence). CDR3: CASSIRLSGNTIYF. CDR3 coding DNA: TGTGCCAGTAGTATCCGACTGTCTGGAAACACCATATATTTT.

V is TRBV28 and J is TRBJ1-5; D is uncertain. From germline, CDR1 is MDHEN and CDR2 SYDVKM. V gave up 1 base and J gave up 5 bases, with 12 bases separating them. CDR3 length equals 15 residues. In DNA, the CDR3 is TGTGCCAGCAGTTTATTCAGAGAAATCCATCAGCCCCAGCATTTT. Its translation is CASSLFREIHQPQHF.

The chain joins TRBV10-2 to TRBJ1-3; TRBD1 matches at 7 bases. This CDR3 is 17 amino acids long. The germline V gene has CDR1 WSHSY and CDR2 SAAADI. J was trimmed by 0 bases and V by 4 bases; bases with no gene match: 9. CDR3 sequence (DNA): TGCGCCAGCAGTGGAAGGACAGGTTCAACCTCTGGAAACACCATATATTTT. It yields the protein CASSGRTGSTSGNTIYF.

The chain links TRBV10-3 to TRBJ1-1, with 7 bases matching TRBD1. The CDR3 has 14 amino acids. J gave up 3 bases and V 6 bases, and 7 bases lay outside the gene matches. Germline V gene lookup returns CDR1 ENHRY and CDR2 SYGVKD. The CDR3 coding sequence is TGTGCCATCAGCCAACAGGGGAAGGACACTGAAGCTTTCTTT. Residues: CAISQQGKDTEAFF.

The chain links TRBV6-5 to TRBJ2-5; a weak D match, TRBD2 (6 bases). The germline gives CDR1 MNHEY, CDR2 SVGAGI. The CDR3 is made up of 12 amino acids. Trimming removed 6 bases at V and 7 bases at J, with 12 bases between. CDR3 DNA sequence: TGTGCCAGCAGGGGAGGACCGTTGACCCAGTACTTC. This codes for CASRGGPLTQYF.

The CDR3 DNA follows: TGTGCCAGCAGCTTGAGCGGGGGCCCGAGCTCCTACAATGAGCAGTTCTTC. It translates to CASSLSGGPSSYNEQFF. This rearrangement joins TRBV5-4 to TRBJ2-1; 8 bases line up with TRBD2. The CDR3 contains 17 residues. Germline V gives CDR1 SGHNT, CDR2 YYREEE (reference sequence). V shed 1 base and J 0 bases; nucleotides not matched to a gene: 6.

The gene calls are TRBV18 and TRBJ2-5, with D perhaps matching TRBD2 (6 bases). The J call is in doubt because the DNA end fits TRBJ2-7 better. This CDR3 is built from 15 residues. Germline V gene lookup returns CDR1 KGHSH and CDR2 LQKENI. CDR3 residues: CASSPSTSGVHEQYF. CDR3 DNA: TGTGCCAGCTCACCTTCCACGTCGGGGGTCCACGAGCAGTACTTC.

V is TRBV10-3 and J is TRBJ2-7, with 7 bases identical to TRBD2. The CDR3 consists of 15 residues. Germline values: CDR1 ENHRY, CDR2 SYGVKD. Germline trimming cut 0 bases from V and 0 bases from J; bases unmatched to any gene: 2. The CDR3 spells CAISESGTTSYEQYF. In nucleotides, the CDR3 is TGTGCCATCAGTGAGTCTGGGACTACCTCCTACGAGCAGTACTTC.

V usage is TRBV7-3 and J usage is TRBJ1-5, with D tentatively TRBD1 (5 bases). The germline V and J ends were trimmed by 3 bases and 7 bases, with 10 bases remaining between them. This CDR3 contains 13 residues. The germline V gene has CDR1 SGHTA and CDR2 FQGTGA. This CDR3 is CASSLGGDQPQHF. The CDR3 nucleotides read TGTGCCAGCAGCTTGGGGGGGGACCAGCCCCAGCATTTT.

The chain links TRBV5-1 to TRBJ1-4; no definite D call. The V end lost 0 bases, the J end lost 4 bases, and 7 bases lay between the germline ends. The CDR3 has 14 amino acids. Germline V lookup: CDR1 SGHRS, CDR2 YFSETQ. In DNA form, the CDR3 reads TGCGCCAGCAGCTTGGCCCAGGATAATGAAAAACTGTTTTTT. Translation: CASSLAQDNEKLFF.